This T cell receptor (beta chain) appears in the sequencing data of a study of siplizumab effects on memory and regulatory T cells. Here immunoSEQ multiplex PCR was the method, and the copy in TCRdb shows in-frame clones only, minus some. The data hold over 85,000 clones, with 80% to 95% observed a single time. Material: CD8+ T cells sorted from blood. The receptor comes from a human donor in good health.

CDR3 residues: CASSQLQGIVADTQYF. CDR3 coding DNA: TGCGCCAGCAGCCAGTTACAGGGGATCGTTGCAGATACGCAGTATTTT. The chain joins TRBV4-1 to TRBJ2-3; 7 bases fit TRBD1. The CDR3 spans 16 residues. CDR1 MGHRA and CDR2 YSYEKL come from the germline V gene. With 3 bases clipped from V and 4 bases from J, the junction kept 10 bases outside the gene matches.